These 32 T cell receptor beta chains were all obtained from the same sample, sequenced in a study of cytomegalovirus exposure and HLA in healthy donors. The PCR contained 60 Vbeta and 13 Jbeta primers. Clones were read by immunoSEQ multiplex PCR, and TCRdb kept only the in-frame ones, dropping some. Seen here are some 110,000 clones, roughly 77% observed once, and the top ten hold approximately 5%. Specimen: PBMCs. The receptors derive from a man aged 45 to 65 in good health and CMV-seropositive.

The chain combines TRBV9 with TRBJ1-1, with 10 bases that match TRBD1. This CDR3 is built from 17 residues. Trimming took 10 bases from V and 0 from J; bases not matched to a gene: 15. CDR1 is SGDLS, CDR2 YYNGEE, per germline. For the CDR3, the DNA is TGTGCCCCCGTCCCGGTCGGGACAGGGGAAATGAACACTGAAGCTTTCTTT. Translation: CAPVPVGTGEMNTEAFF.

The chain has TRBV11-2 and TRBJ1-2, with 11 positions matching TRBD1. There are 13 residues in the CDR3. The V segment lost 5 bases and the J segment 8 bases; nucleotides outside the gene matches: 4. The germline V gene has CDR1 SGHAT and CDR2 FQNNGV. CDR3 DNA sequence: TGTGCCAGCAGCACGGACAGGGGGCTCGGCTACACCTTC. Protein product: CASSTDRGLGYTF.

For the CDR3, the DNA is TGTGCCAGTAGTACAGGGGGCGCGGGAGATACGCAGTATTTT. Protein product: CASSTGGAGDTQYF. V is TRBV19 and J is TRBJ2-3; 8 positions match TRBD1. The ends lost 4 bases at V and 5 bases at J; junction bases unmatched: 5. Germline assignment: CDR1 LNHDA and CDR2 SQIVND (reference sequence). CDR3 length: 14 residues. Together with reference TRBV19 and TRBJ2-3, the CDR3 gives the full variable domain: DGGITQSPKYLFRKEGQNVTLSCEQNLNHDAMYWYRQDPGQGLRLIYYSQIVNDFQKGDIAEGYSVSREKKESFPLTVTSAQKNPTAFYLCASSTGGAGDTQYFGPGTRLTVL.

This clone has a handful of counts. This chain links TRBV15 with TRBJ2-1; 9 bases align to TRBD2. The germline CDR1 and CDR2 sequences are LNHNV and YYDKDF (reference sequence). V lost 7 bases to trimming and J lost 3 bases; unmatched junction nucleotides: 4. The CDR3 loop spans 14 amino acids. CDR3 residues: CATTEREVYNEQFF. The CDR3 region has the DNA TGTGCCACCACCGAGCGGGAGGTCTACAATGAGCAGTTCTTC.

The V and J genes are TRBV2 and TRBJ2-7; 9 nucleotides match TRBD1. CDR3 size: 14 residues. The V and J ends lost 6 bases and 1 base, in that order; junction bases with no gene match: 4. Germline V gene lookup returns CDR1 SNHLY and CDR2 FYNNEI. CDR3 DNA sequence: TGTGCCAGCAGCGGGGACAGGGAGTCCTACGAGCAGTACTTC. Its protein product is CASSGDRESYEQYF.

The chain recombines TRBV7-9 with TRBJ1-6; TRBD1 aligns across 7 bases. The CDR3 runs 15 residues. V lost 5 bases to trimming and J lost 8 bases; unmatched junction nucleotides: 9. Germline V CDR1 and CDR2: SEHNR, FQNEAQ (reference sequence). The CDR3 DNA sequence: TGTGCCAGCAGCGACCGACAGGGCGTAGATTCACCCCTCCACTTT. Protein product: CASSDRQGVDSPLHF.

The chain couples TRBV30 to TRBJ2-5; TRBD2 is a possible D gene (5 bases). This CDR3 has 11 amino acids. V was shortened by 2 bases and J by 7 bases, with 8 bases between the two germline ends. Looked up from germline, CDR1 is GTSNPN and CDR2 is SVGIG (reference sequence). The CDR3: CAWSFEGTQYF. For the CDR3, the DNA is TGTGCCTGGAGTTTTGAGGGGACCCAGTACTTC.

The J gene is TRBJ2-3, the V gene TRBV18, with TRBD2 identical over 7 bases. Germline CDR1 KGHSH, CDR2 LQKENI. The length of the CDR3 is 16 residues. J gave up 2 bases and V 3 bases, and 8 bases lay outside the gene matches. CDR3: CASSPRPGGATDTQYF. CDR3 DNA: TGTGCCAGCTCACCTCGACCGGGAGGCGCCACAGATACGCAGTATTTT.

This chain connects TRBV4-2 to TRBJ2-6, with TRBD1 matching over 8 bases. This CDR3 has 17 amino acids. Germline values: CDR1 LGHNA, CDR2 YNFKEQ. The junction had 2 bases not matched to a gene; V was cut back by 1 base and J by 0 bases. DNA of the CDR3: TGTGCCAGCAGCCAAGGACAGGGGAGCTCTGGGGCCAACGTCCTGACTTTC. Translating gives CASSQGQGSSGANVLTF.

V usage is TRBV5-1 and J usage is TRBJ1-6, with D possibly matching TRBD1 (5 bases). The V gene lost 3 bases and the J gene lost 7 bases, with 11 bases spanning the gap. The CDR3 is 14 residues long. Looked up from germline, CDR1 is SGHRS and CDR2 is YFSETQ. The CDR3 nucleotides are TGCGCCAGCAGCTCGGGACTGCCCAATTCACCCCTCCACTTT. Amino acid sequence: CASSSGLPNSPLHF.

V is TRBV7-6 and J is TRBJ2-2, with D perhaps matching TRBD2 (6 bases). With 4 bases removed from V and 1 base from J, the gap between germline ends came to 10 bases. The CDR3 covers 15 residues. Germline V gene sequence: CDR1 SGHVS, CDR2 FNYEAQ. The CDR3 DNA is TGTGCCAGCAGCTCTAGGGACTGGAACACCGGGGAGCTGTTTTTT. Encoded protein: CASSSRDWNTGELFF. The full variable domain, in which reference TRBV7-6 and TRBJ2-2 provide the parts outside the CDR3, is GAGVSQSPRYKVTKRGQDVALRCDPISGHVSLYWYRQALGQGPEFLTYFNYEAQQDKSGLPNDRFSAERPEGSISTLTIQRTEQRDSAMYRCASSSRDWNTGELFFGEGSRLTVL.

The chain links TRBV30 to TRBJ1-5, with 9 positions matching TRBD1. The V gene's germline CDR1 is GTSNPN and CDR2 SVGIG (reference sequence). There are 13 residues in the CDR3. Germline trimming cut 1 base from V and 7 bases from J; bases unmatched to any gene: 2. CDR3 in DNA: TGTGCCTGGAGTGGAGGACAGGGGCAGCCCCAGCATTTT. This codes for CAWSGGQGQPQHF.

The CDR3 loop is CASSELGTGLGRTQPQHF. DNA for the CDR3: TGCGCCAGCAGTGAGCTGGGAACGGGGTTAGGACGGACTCAGCCCCAGCATTTT. The chain couples TRBV10-2 to TRBJ1-5; D call uncertain. The CDR3 totals 18 residues. V was trimmed by 2 bases and J by 6 bases, leaving 23 bases between them. Germline V gives CDR1 WSHSY, CDR2 SAAADI.

This chain joins TRBV15 and TRBJ2-5; D is possibly TRBD2 (7 bases). The CDR3 consists of 14 residues. V was cut by 0 bases and J by 4 bases, with 9 bases left in between. Germline CDR1 LNHNV, CDR2 YYDKDF (reference sequence). CDR3 sequence: CATSRDRGAETQYF. In nucleotides, the CDR3 is TGTGCCACCAGCAGAGATCGGGGGGCAGAGACCCAGTACTTC.

CDR3 sequence (DNA): TGTGCCAGCAGCTTGACCGGGACAGGGAGAGGCTACACCTTC. It codes for CASSLTGTGRGYTF. This chain joins TRBV7-9 and TRBJ1-2, with 9 bases lining up with TRBD1. CDR3 size: 14 residues. The trim removed 3 bases at V and 8 bases at J, leaving 7 bases unmatched. The germline V gene has CDR1 SEHNR and CDR2 FQNEAQ (reference sequence).

The J gene is TRBJ2-3, the V gene TRBV10-1, with D hard to call. This CDR3 contains 17 residues. Looked up from germline, CDR1 is WNHNN and CDR2 is SYGVQD (reference sequence). Trimming pared 0 bases from V and 0 bases from J, leaving 13 bases between. As DNA, the CDR3 is TGCGCCAGCAGTGAGTCGGGTAGCTCTACTAGCACAGATACGCAGTATTTT. This sequence encodes CASSESGSSTSTDTQYF.

This sequence joins TRBV27 and TRBJ2-3, with D possibly TRBD2 on 5 matching bases. Germline values: CDR1 MNHEY, CDR2 SMNVEV (reference sequence). The CDR3 totals 15 residues. V was pared by 4 bases and J by 1 base, with 12 bases between. CDR3 nucleotide sequence: TGTGCCAGCAGTTGGCGGGTCGGTGGCACAGATACGCAGTATTTT. It yields the protein CASSWRVGGTDTQYF.

The V call is TRBV19, the J call TRBJ1-1, with D unclear. CDR1 LNHDA and CDR2 SQIVND come from the germline V gene (reference sequence). The CDR3 runs to 14 residues. V was trimmed by 7 bases and J by 7 bases, leaving 19 bases between them. Written as DNA, the CDR3 is TGTGCCAGTACCGAAAGGTGGAAGGAGGGTGAAGCTTTCTTT. Encoded protein: CASTERWKEGEAFF.

The chain recombines TRBV11-2 with TRBJ2-1; 15 nucleotides agree with TRBD2. Losses at the gene ends were 0 bases for V and 0 bases for J; bases not matched to a gene: 3. Germline assignment: CDR1 SGHAT and CDR2 FQNNGV. CDR3 length equals 19 residues. The CDR3 coding sequence is TGTGCCAGCAGCTTAGATGGGACTAGCGGGAGGAGCTCCTACAATGAGCAGTTCTTC. Amino acids: CASSLDGTSGRSSYNEQFF.

The chain uses TRBV5-1 and TRBJ2-7; 16 positions match TRBD2. The trim removed 4 bases at V and 6 bases at J, leaving 4 bases unmatched. This CDR3 spans 15 amino acids. From germline, CDR1 is SGHRS and CDR2 YFSETQ. The CDR3 DNA is TGCGCCAGCAGCATCGGGACTAGCGGGAGGGGCGAGCAGTACTTC. Translated, it gives CASSIGTSGRGEQYF.

V usage is TRBV18 and J usage is TRBJ1-5; D is undetermined. CDR1 is KGHSH, CDR2 LQKENI, per germline. V dropped 1 base and J dropped 8 bases, with 12 bases sitting between them. This CDR3 spans 14 amino acids. CDR3 sequence: CASSPRESSEPQHF. In nucleotides, the CDR3 is TGTGCCAGCTCACCACGAGAGTCATCGGAGCCCCAGCATTTT.

J is TRBJ2-5 and V is TRBV28; 9 nucleotides align to TRBD2. The CDR3 consists of 15 residues. Per the germline V gene, CDR1 is MDHEN and CDR2 is SYDVKM. Unmatched junction bases numbered 6, after V lost 5 bases and J lost 2 bases. CDR3: CASSPLLAGQETQYF. The CDR3 DNA follows: TGTGCCAGCAGTCCACTACTAGCGGGTCAAGAGACCCAGTACTTC.

The chain combines TRBV28 with TRBJ1-2; 7 bases line up with TRBD1. CDR1 MDHEN and CDR2 SYDVKM come from the germline V gene. The CDR3 has 14 residues. The ends lost 4 bases at V and 4 bases at J; junction bases unmatched: 6. The CDR3 reads CASSSGGFGYGYTF. As DNA, the CDR3 is TGTGCCAGCAGTTCAGGGGGTTTTGGCTATGGCTACACCTTC.

This chain connects TRBV4-2 to TRBJ2-2; 9 bases are a match to TRBD2. Germline loops: CDR1 LGHNA, CDR2 YNFKEQ. This CDR3 contains 17 residues. Losses at the gene ends were 2 bases for V and 4 bases for J; bases not matched to a gene: 8. The CDR3 here is CASSQSGLAGLTGELFF. The CDR3 DNA reads TGTGCCAGCAGCCAATCCGGGCTAGCGGGGCTCACCGGGGAGCTGTTTTTT.

The rearrangement uses TRBV5-1 and TRBJ1-1; weak D call: TRBD1 (6 bases). Looked up from germline, CDR1 is SGHRS and CDR2 is YFSETQ. The V and J ends lost 0 bases and 4 bases respectively, with 13 bases between them. The CDR3 consists of 15 residues. The CDR3 loop reads CASSLATGLFTEAFF. The DNA of the CDR3 is TGCGCCAGCAGCTTGGCTACAGGGTTGTTCACTGAAGCTTTCTTT.

In DNA, the CDR3 is TGTGCCAGCAGTCCTCTGACTAGCGGGGACCCCTACAATGAGCAGTTCTTC. It specifies CASSPLTSGDPYNEQFF. V and J are TRBV27 and TRBJ2-1; 11 positions agree with TRBD2. Per germline, CDR1 MNHEY and CDR2 SMNVEV (reference sequence). This CDR3 has 17 amino acids. Losses at the gene ends were 5 bases for V and 2 bases for J; bases not matched to a gene: 8.

V and J are TRBV7-2 and TRBJ2-3, with 9 bases identical to TRBD2. J was trimmed by 1 base and V by 2 bases; bases with no gene match: 1. Looked up from germline, CDR1 is SGHTA and CDR2 is FQGNSA. The CDR3 runs to 15 residues. The CDR3 here is CASSLRLAGTDTQYF. The DNA for the CDR3 is TGTGCCAGCAGCTTAAGACTAGCGGGCACAGATACGCAGTATTTT.

J is TRBJ2-2 and V is TRBV14; 7 bases agree with TRBD1. Germline CDR1 reads SGHDN; CDR2 reads FVKESK. The CDR3 is 15 residues long. J gave up 0 bases and V 3 bases, and 1 base lay outside the gene matches. This CDR3 is CASSQGTANTGELFF. CDR3 DNA sequence: TGTGCCAGCAGCCAGGGGACAGCGAACACCGGGGAGCTGTTTTTT.

The chain couples TRBV29-1 to TRBJ1-2; tentatively, D is TRBD1 (6 bases). CDR3 size: 14 residues. Germline values: CDR1 SQVTM, CDR2 ANQGSEA. V was cut by 3 bases and J by 8 bases, with 19 bases left in between. CDR3 nucleotide sequence: TGCAGCGTTGAGCCCGGGACAACGGAGCCGGGCTACACCTTC. Protein: CSVEPGTTEPGYTF.

This clone was picked up a small number of times. The V gene is TRBV19, the J gene TRBJ1-5; D not resolved. CDR3 length equals 15 residues. CDR1 is LNHDA and CDR2 is SQIVND in the germline V gene (reference sequence). V was clipped by 5 bases and J by 6 bases, with 17 bases between them. The CDR3 spells CASSPSVGRGQPQHF. CDR3 nucleotide sequence: TGTGCCAGTAGTCCATCCGTCGGGCGGGGTCAGCCCCAGCATTTT.

The V gene is TRBV4-1, the J gene TRBJ2-1; 9 nucleotides line up with TRBD2. V was clipped by 2 bases and J by 6 bases; unmatched bases: 17. Germline CDR1 reads MGHRA; CDR2 reads YSYEKL. There are 19 residues in the CDR3. The CDR3 spells CASSQNRGTGLAGTNEQFF. CDR3 DNA sequence: TGCGCCAGCAGCCAAAACAGGGGAACGGGGCTAGCGGGGACCAATGAGCAGTTCTTC.

Only a few counts were recorded for this clone. This rearrangement joins TRBV7-2 to TRBJ1-6; 7 positions match TRBD1. Germline-derived CDR1 and CDR2 are SGHTA and FQGNSA. With V trimmed by 8 bases and J by 10 bases, 8 bases remained unmatched. CDR3 size: 13 residues. The CDR3, as DNA: TGTGCCAGCGGATATCAGGGGGTCTCACCCCTCCACTTT. Residues: CASGYQGVSPLHF.